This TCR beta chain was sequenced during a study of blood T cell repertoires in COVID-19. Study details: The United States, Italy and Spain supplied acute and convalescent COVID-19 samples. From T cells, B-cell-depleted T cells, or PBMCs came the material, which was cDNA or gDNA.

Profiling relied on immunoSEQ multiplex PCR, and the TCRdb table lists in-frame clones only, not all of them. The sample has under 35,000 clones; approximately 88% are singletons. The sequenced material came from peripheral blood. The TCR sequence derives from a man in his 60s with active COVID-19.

This chain's CDR3 is CSARDGGYEQYF. The CDR3 nucleotides read TGCAGCGCCAGGGATGGTGGCTACGAGCAGTACTTC. The chain uses TRBV29-1 and TRBJ2-7; tentative D call: TRBD1 (5 bases). V gave up 7 bases and J gave up 3 bases, with 13 bases separating them. Germline loops: CDR1 SQVTM, CDR2 ANQGSEA. The CDR3 consists of 12 residues.